This T cell receptor beta chain was obtained from a study of post-analysis software for immune sequencing data (dated by TCRdb to the mid-2010s). Background for the entire study: Recorded disease courses included relapsing-remitting, secondary progressive and progressive-relapsing multiple sclerosis, with some patients lacking subtype annotation. The patient repertoires were compared against approximately ten previously published healthy control repertoires obtained from donors aged roughly 6 to 28 years. A subset of samples was prepared in parallel using single-end sample barcoding, then pooled and co-amplified after Illumina adapter ligation. General findings and caveats noted by the study authors: When samples were clustered directly using the F measure, samples prepared in the same batch co-clustered strongly, which prompted a batch-effect correction. Significantly lower normalized Chao1 diversity was found in multiple sclerosis patients than in controls, suggesting substantial peripheral T-cell clonal expansion. The multiple sclerosis patient group was slightly younger than the control group.

TCR beta repertoires were profiled from peripheral blood of over 10 young patients with multiple sclerosis to demonstrate the VDJtools post-analysis software. Multiple sclerosis patients were children and adolescents aged roughly 6 to 17 years. Comments on this clonotype: Its recognized antigen is unknown. No per-base quality is available; no much larger clone lies one base away.

The library was built by means of PCR. The sample was run on an Illumina HiSeq 2500. To reduce PCR and sequencing biases, unique molecular identifiers were built into the TCR beta cDNA libraries. Some 500,000 cDNA molecules were obtained per 1 to 10 million input T cells, so each molecule approximated one T cell. The same protocol used for the earlier healthy control dataset was applied to prepare and sequence the patient libraries. Within a given batch, samples were prepared together, multiplexed and sequenced on the same HiSeq lane. The original methods were these. MIGEC handled the raw barcoded reads, throwing out single-read molecular identifier groups before consensus assembly and CDR3 extraction. Clonotype tables were post-analysed with VDJtools, normalizing diversity by down-sampling all datasets to the smallest sample size. Repertoire overlap clustering matched CDR3 amino acid but not nucleotide sequences to correct batch-related cross-sample contamination. TCRdb trimmed public reads at Q25 via fastp, called clones via MiXCR and kept in-frame beta chains. Entries that share a CDR3 protein sequence are merged under the most common genes and DNA. The authors' filters were not applied to this entry. In this sample the table shows about 770,000 distinct CDR3 sequences, roughly 46% of which occur a single time. The ten largest make up around 4.7% of the sample.

Sequencing was performed on blood. The receptor was derived from a girl aged 10-17 years with multiple sclerosis.

In nucleotides, the sequence is TGCAGCGTTGGGCAGGAGAGAACCGCTTTCTTT. This encodes CSVGQERTAFF. The rearranged segments are TRBV29-1 and TRBJ1-1, with no confident D gene call. CDR1 SQVTM and CDR2 ANQGSEA were looked up in the germline V gene. The CDR3 spans 11 residues, from the cysteine through the phenylalanine. Only the CDR3 DNA is retained, 33 bases long and in frame from the first base. V sheds 4 bases and J sheds 11 bases, leaving 14 bases between their ends.